Following are 20 T cell receptor beta chains from one sample sequenced in a study of T-cell reconstitution after alpha-beta-depleted transplantation in children. The TCRbeta library incorporated unique molecular identifiers. TCRdb reanalysed the PCR reads using MiXCR and keeps one entry per CDR3 protein. The table lists about 830,000 distinct CDR3 sequences, approximately 15% of them singletons. Sequences were derived from PBMCs, mostly from graft donor cells, sampled 360 days after TCRalphabeta/CD19-depleted stem cell transplant. The receptors stem from a male patient younger than 18 who had a stem cell transplant for acute lymphoblastic leukemia, so the T cells may come from the graft donor.

This clonotype was seen only a few times. The chain is built from TRBV18 and TRBJ2-5, with D maybe TRBD1 (6 bases). Trimming removed 3 bases at V and 5 bases at J, with 16 bases between. The CDR3 has 15 residues. Germline CDR1 is KGHSH and CDR2 is LQKENI. CDR3: CASSPYRAEGETQYF. The DNA of the CDR3 is TGTGCCAGCTCACCCTACAGGGCCGAAGGGGAGACCCAGTACTTC.

This clonotype came up many times. This chain links TRBV7-2 with TRBJ2-1, with D unclear. Looked up from germline, CDR1 is SGHTA and CDR2 is FQGNSA. Trimming removed 5 bases from V and 5 bases from J, with 1 base in between. The CDR3 sequence is 10 residues long. The CDR3 coding sequence is TGTGCCAGCAGCGACAATGAGCAGTTCTTC. It encodes CASSDNEQFF.

This clonotype appeared a few times. This chain uses TRBV19 with TRBJ2-1; weak D call: TRBD2 (6 bases). Per germline, CDR1 LNHDA and CDR2 SQIVND (reference sequence). V lost 4 bases and J lost 4, with 14 bases in between. There are 15 residues in the CDR3. DNA of the CDR3: TGTGCCAGTAGTACCCTAGCGCCCACTTACAATGAGCAGTTCTTC. It yields the protein CASSTLAPTYNEQFF.

J is TRBJ2-7 and V is TRBV10-2; D uncertain. Per germline, CDR1 WSHSY and CDR2 SAAADI. This CDR3 contains 12 residues. The germline V and J ends were trimmed by 7 bases and 0 bases, with 7 bases remaining between them. The DNA of the CDR3 is TGCGCCAGCATGAGTCCCTCCTACGAGCAGTACTTC. Translated, it gives CASMSPSYEQYF.

A few counts support this clonotype. The rearrangement uses TRBV5-1 and TRBJ2-5; tentative D call: TRBD1 (6 bases). The V gene's germline CDR1 is SGHRS and CDR2 YFSETQ. V lost 0 bases to trimming and J lost 3 bases, with 9 bases between them. The CDR3 is made up of 14 amino acids. CDR3 sequence: CASSLARGKETQYF. In nucleotides, the CDR3 is TGCGCCAGCAGCTTGGCCAGGGGCAAAGAGACCCAGTACTTC.

This chain uses TRBV11-2 with TRBJ1-1, with D unclear. The CDR3 length is 14 residues. With 6 bases removed from V and 1 base from J, the gap between germline ends came to 12 bases. CDR1 is SGHAT and CDR2 is FQNNGV in the germline V gene. In DNA form, the CDR3 reads TGTGCCAGCAGTTCTCACGGGCGGAACACTGAAGCTTTCTTT. This encodes CASSSHGRNTEAFF.

This chain joins TRBV18 and TRBJ2-7; 10 bases line up with TRBD1. The germline CDR1 and CDR2 sequences are KGHSH and LQKENI. Unmatched junction bases numbered 10, after V lost 6 bases and J lost 5 bases. The length of the CDR3 is 15 residues. The CDR3 DNA is TGTGCCAGCTCTCTAACCGGGACAGGGGCCCACGAGCAGTACTTC. Translated: CASSLTGTGAHEQYF.

This clonotype was counted only a few times. The V gene is TRBV7-3, the J gene TRBJ2-3; D is unclear. This CDR3 is built from 15 residues. Germline lookup yields CDR1 SGHTA and CDR2 FQGTGA. Trimming took off 2 bases at V and 4 bases at J, with 13 bases between the two ends. The CDR3 DNA sequence: TGTGCCAGCAGCTTATCCCCCCGGCGTCCAGATACGCAGTATTTT. Protein sequence: CASSLSPRRPDTQYF.

This clonotype was counted ten times or more. The J gene is TRBJ2-3, the V gene TRBV20-1; no definite D call. Germline V gene lookup returns CDR1 DFQATT and CDR2 SNEGSKA (reference sequence). The CDR3 length is 11 residues. V lost 2 bases to trimming and J lost 3 bases, with 3 bases between them. DNA for the CDR3: TGCAGTGCTAGACTGACAGATACGCAGTATTTT. Translation: CSARLTDTQYF.

This clonotype was observed at least ten times. The chain recombines TRBV5-1 with TRBJ2-7, with D possibly matching TRBD2 (5 bases). Germline-derived CDR1 and CDR2 are SGHRS and YFSETQ. V was trimmed by 4 bases and J by 0 bases, leaving 11 bases between them. The CDR3 runs to 14 residues. For the CDR3, the DNA is TGCGCCAGCAGCAAAAGCGGCAGCTCCTACGAGCAGTACTTC. Its translation is CASSKSGSSYEQYF.

This clonotype has just a few counts. The V and J genes are TRBV29-1 and TRBJ1-4; a possible D gene is TRBD1 (5 bases). Germline V gene sequence: CDR1 SQVTM, CDR2 ANQGSEA. Trimming removed 6 bases from V and 8 bases from J, with 13 bases in between. The length of the CDR3 is 12 residues. Here the CDR3 reads CSVSTGLEKLFF. The DNA for the CDR3 is TGCAGCGTGTCCACAGGTTTAGAAAAACTGTTTTTT.

V gene TRBV4-1 combines with J gene TRBJ2-7, with TRBD1 identical over 9 bases. CDR1 is MGHRA, CDR2 YSYEKL, per germline. The CDR3 runs to 15 residues. V dropped 4 bases and J dropped 3; count of bases not matched to a gene: 7. The CDR3 is CASSPRTGVVYEQYF. In nucleotides, the CDR3 is TGCGCCAGCAGCCCGCGGACAGGGGTTGTCTACGAGCAGTACTTC.

The sample holds a few counts of this clonotype. The chain has TRBV4-1 and TRBJ2-1; D might be TRBD1 or TRBD2, each matching 6 bases. The CDR3 sequence is 16 residues long. Per the germline V gene, CDR1 is MGHRA and CDR2 is YSYEKL. V dropped 1 base and J dropped 2 bases, with 12 bases sitting between them. DNA for the CDR3: TGCGCCAGCAGCCAAGCCCCCGGGGGCACCTACAATGAGCAGTTCTTC. Translated: CASSQAPGGTYNEQFF.

There are a few counts of this clonotype. The V gene is TRBV5-1, the J gene TRBJ2-1; TRBD2 is a possible D gene (5 bases). Trimming stripped 1 base from V and 5 bases from J, with 13 bases between. Germline lookup yields CDR1 SGHRS and CDR2 YFSETQ. This CDR3 is 15 amino acids long. The CDR3 DNA reads as TGCGCCAGCAGCTTGACCCACAGAGCGGACAATGAGCAGTTCTTC. It is translated as CASSLTHRADNEQFF. Variable domain in full (rest from reference TRBV5-1 and TRBJ2-1): KAGVTQTPRYLIKTRGQQVTLSCSPISGHRSVSWYQQTPGQGLQFLFEYFSETQRNKGNFPGRFSGRQFSNSRSEMNVSTLELGDSALYLCASSLTHRADNEQFFGPGTRLTVL.

This clonotype was seen more than once but under ten times. The chain joins TRBV5-1 to TRBJ2-7; D is undetermined. This CDR3 has 14 amino acids. Germline V lookup: CDR1 SGHRS, CDR2 YFSETQ. Trimming took 0 bases from V and 3 from J, leaving 10 bases between them. The CDR3 coding sequence is TGCGCCAGCAGCTTGGGGCAGGTTTACTACGAGCAGTACTTC. This sequence encodes CASSLGQVYYEQYF. Based on the CDR3 plus reference TRBV5-1 and TRBJ2-7, the full variable domain is KAGVTQTPRYLIKTRGQQVTLSCSPISGHRSVSWYQQTPGQGLQFLFEYFSETQRNKGNFPGRFSGRQFSNSRSEMNVSTLELGDSALYLCASSLGQVYYEQYFGPGTRLTVT.

This clonotype was seen repeatedly, ten times or more. The rearrangement links TRBV5-1 to TRBJ2-5, with D tentatively TRBD2 (5 bases). V was shortened by 0 bases and J by 3 bases, with 9 bases between the two germline ends. Germline lookup yields CDR1 SGHRS and CDR2 YFSETQ. The CDR3 runs 14 residues. CDR3 nucleotides: TGCGCCAGCAGCTTGGCCAACGGGGAAGAGACCCAGTACTTC. It translates to CASSLANGEETQYF.

The chain combines TRBV28 with TRBJ1-1; D uncertain. The CDR3 contains 11 residues. V was cut by 6 bases and J by 7 bases, with 9 bases left in between. Germline loops: CDR1 MDHEN, CDR2 SYDVKM. CDR3 in DNA: TGTGCCAGCAGGTGGACCCTTGAAGCTTTCTTT. This translates into CASRWTLEAFF. The variable domain in full, with the rest retrieved from reference TRBV28 and TRBJ1-1, is DVKVTQSSRYLVKRTGEKVFLECVQDMDHENMFWYRQDPGLGLRLIYFSYDVKMKEKGDIPEGYSVSREKKERFSLILESASTNQTSMYLCASRWTLEAFFGQGTRLTVV.

This clonotype has a handful of counts. The gene calls are TRBV24-1 and TRBJ1-1, with D unresolved. Trimming pared 3 bases from V and 1 base from J, leaving 8 bases between. The CDR3 spans 14 residues. The germline CDR1 and CDR2 sequences are KGHDR and SFDVKD. This chain's CDR3 is CATSDNGPNTEAFF. CDR3 DNA sequence: TGTGCCACCAGTGATAATGGGCCGAACACTGAAGCTTTCTTT.

In its sample, this clonotype was seen a few times. CDR3 coding DNA: TGTGCCAGCAGTTTGGAGACTAGCGGGAGGCCCGGGGAGCTGTTTTTT. As protein: CASSLETSGRPGELFF. The rearrangement uses TRBV7-2 and TRBJ2-2, with 13 positions matching TRBD2. This CDR3 has 16 residues. J was trimmed by 6 bases and V by 6 bases; bases with no gene match: 7. The germline V gene encodes CDR1 SGHTA and CDR2 FQGNSA.

This rearrangement joins TRBV27 to TRBJ1-2, with 7 bases aligning to TRBD1. CDR1 and CDR2 from the germline V gene are MNHEY and SMNVEV (reference sequence). J was trimmed by 8 bases and V by 5 bases; bases with no gene match: 8. The CDR3 contains 13 residues. The CDR3 DNA follows: TGTGCCAGCAGTCAGGGGGGACAGCCCGGCTACACCTTC. This codes for CASSQGGQPGYTF.